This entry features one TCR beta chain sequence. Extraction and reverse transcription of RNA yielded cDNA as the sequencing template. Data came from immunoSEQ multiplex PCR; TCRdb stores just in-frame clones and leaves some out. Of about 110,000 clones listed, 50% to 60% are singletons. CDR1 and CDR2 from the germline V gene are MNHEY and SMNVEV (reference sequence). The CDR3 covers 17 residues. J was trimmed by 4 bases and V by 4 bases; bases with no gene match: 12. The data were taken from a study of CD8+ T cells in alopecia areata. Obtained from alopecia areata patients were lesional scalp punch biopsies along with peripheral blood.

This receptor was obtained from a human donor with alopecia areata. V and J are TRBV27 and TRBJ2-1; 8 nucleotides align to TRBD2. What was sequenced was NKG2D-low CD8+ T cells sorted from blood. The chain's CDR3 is CASSSSAGGYAYNEQFF. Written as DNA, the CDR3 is TGTGCCAGCAGTTCCTCGGCGGGAGGCTACGCTTACAATGAGCAGTTCTTC.